This T cell receptor beta chain originates from a study of radiation and T cells in renal cell carcinoma. V lost 1 base and J 7 bases, leaving 13 bases between the germline ends. CDR1 is MNHNS, CDR2 SASEGT, per germline. The CDR3 consists of 14 residues. Method: immunoSEQ multiplex PCR; TCRdb's copy keeps in-frame clones and lacks some. The sample lists 130,000 or so clones, about 88% occurring once. Time point reported: baseline pretreatment blood. Treatment indicated: 15 Gy SBRT to primary tumor, nephrectomy 4 weeks later. Blood was sampled at baseline, 2 weeks and 4 weeks after SBRT. The clonotype originates from a woman aged 50 to 65 with renal cell carcinoma. This chain joins TRBV6-1 and TRBJ1-2; D not certain. The sequencing used blood, collected from a patient whose treatment included radiotherapy and nephrectomy. CDR3 loop: CASSEEGLGSGYTF. The CDR3 DNA sequence: TGTGCCAGCAGTGAAGAGGGTTTGGGTTCTGGCTACACCTTC.